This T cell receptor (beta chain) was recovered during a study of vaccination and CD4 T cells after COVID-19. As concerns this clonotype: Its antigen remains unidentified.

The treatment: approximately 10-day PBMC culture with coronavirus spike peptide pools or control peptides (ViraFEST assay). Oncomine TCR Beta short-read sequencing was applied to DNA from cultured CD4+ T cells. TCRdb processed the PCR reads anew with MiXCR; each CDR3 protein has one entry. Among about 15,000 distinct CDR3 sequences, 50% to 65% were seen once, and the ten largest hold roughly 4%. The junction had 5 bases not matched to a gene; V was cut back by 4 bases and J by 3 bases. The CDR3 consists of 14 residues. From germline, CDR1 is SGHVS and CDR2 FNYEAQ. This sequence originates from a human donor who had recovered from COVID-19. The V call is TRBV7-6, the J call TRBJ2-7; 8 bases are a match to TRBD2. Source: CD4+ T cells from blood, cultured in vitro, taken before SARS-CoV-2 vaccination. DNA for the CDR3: TGTGCCAGCAGCTCGGGACTAGTAGGCTACGAGCAGTACTTC. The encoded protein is CASSSGLVGYEQYF. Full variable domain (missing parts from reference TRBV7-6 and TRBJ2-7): GAGVSQSPRYKVTKRGQDVALRCDPISGHVSLYWYRQALGQGPEFLTYFNYEAQQDKSGLPNDRFSAERPEGSISTLTIQRTEQRDSAMYRCASSSGLVGYEQYFGPGTRLTVT.